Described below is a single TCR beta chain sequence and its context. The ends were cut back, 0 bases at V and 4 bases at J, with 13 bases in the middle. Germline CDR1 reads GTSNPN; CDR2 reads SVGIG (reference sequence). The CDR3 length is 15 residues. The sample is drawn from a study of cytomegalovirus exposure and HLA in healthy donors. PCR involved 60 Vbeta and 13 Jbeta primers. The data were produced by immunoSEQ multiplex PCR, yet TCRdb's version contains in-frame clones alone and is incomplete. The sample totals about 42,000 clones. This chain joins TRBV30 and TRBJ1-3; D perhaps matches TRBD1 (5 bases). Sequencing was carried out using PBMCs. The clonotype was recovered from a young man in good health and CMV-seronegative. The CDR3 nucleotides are TGTGCCTGGAGTGTATGGCAGGGCGTCGGAAACACCATATATTTT. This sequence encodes CAWSVWQGVGNTIYF.